Given below is one T cell receptor (beta chain) in context. Its recognized antigen is unknown. No base quality values were provided; no much bigger clone lies one nucleotide off. These data are taken from a study of CD8+ T cells in alopecia areata (dated by TCRdb to 2016 to 2018). Study-level background: The treated patients, all with moderate-to-severe alopecia areata, were enrolled in an open-label pilot trial of oral tofacitinib given at 5 to 10 mg twice daily. Amplification of TCRbeta CDR3 regions was done by immunoSEQ multiplex PCR using 35 Vbeta forward primers and 13 Jbeta reverse primers. In treated patients, disease severity was measured using the SALT score, which gives the percentage of scalp surface area affected. Scalp tissue and sorted CD4+ and CD8+ peripheral blood T cells from patchy and totalis/universalis alopecia areata patients and from healthy controls were covered by human TCRbeta sequencing. RNA was obtained with the PAXgene miRNA kit for fixed scalp, the miRNeasy kit for PBMCs, and the RNeasy kit for mouse skin. Scalp clonality was compared across normal scalp (n=4), patchy alopecia areata scalp (n=8), and alopecia totalis/universalis scalp (n=8). Patients on tofacitinib were biopsied at baseline and after 4 and 24 weeks of treatment, and several of the patients also had a later scalp biopsy. Tofacitinib was administered for 6 to 18 months, and 6 months of follow-up off drug were then conducted to assess delayed response and recurrence. In both human patients and the C3H/HeJ mouse model, the study applied high-throughput TCRbeta sequencing to look at T cell clonal expansion in alopecia areata. Results the study describes overall, beyond this receptor: Many expanded lesional clones persisted in scalp and blood during tofacitinib treatment, which may partly explain relapse after stopping treatment. Compared with mice, TCR sequences shared between patients were less clear, possibly partly because of HLA diversity across the patient population. The treated cohort was small, with a single nonresponder, so links between baseline CD8+ expansion and response need larger studies. Scalp clonality and the number of expanded CD8+ clones among the top 100 scalp clones were significantly decreased by tofacitinib. Compared with normal scalp, lesional scalp had higher clonality and more expanded CD8+ clones, particularly in alopecia totalis/universalis, a pattern that suggests antigenic drive. Scalp TCR repertoire analysis is complicated because resident alphabeta T cells in normal human skin are also sequenced, whereas mouse skin is dominated by gammadelta T cells.

The sample's time point label is to be understood as: 24 weeks on oral tofacitinib. The treatment or condition label here, explained by the study, means: oral pan-JAK inhibitor, 5-10 mg twice daily. From alopecia areata patients, peripheral blood was collected along with lesional scalp punch biopsies. PBMCs were isolated by density centrifugation and stained for CD3, CD4 and CD8, after which CD4+ and CD8+ T cells were sorted on a FACSAria. The library was built by means of the immunoSEQ multiplex PCR assay. RNA was extracted from all samples and reverse transcribed into cDNA, which served as template for TCR sequencing. First-strand cDNA was synthesized with SuperScript III using a 2:1 mix of oligo-dT and random hexamers. A synthetic immune receptor repertoire was used to gauge amplification bias, and whatever bias remained was removed computationally. The source study handled its data this way. Raw reads were preprocessed to remove errors, and CDR3 was defined by IMGT conventions from the conserved cysteine to phenylalanine. Clonality was calculated as 1 minus Shannon entropy normalized by log2 of the number of productive unique TCRs. Whether each scalp clone was CD4 or CD8 was inferred by checking scalp TCRbeta sequences against the CD4 and CD8 repertoires from sorted blood. The table comes from immuneACCESS by way of TCRdb, which keeps in-frame sequences with V and J called. Part of the clones is missing from these tables; in studies checked, under half for an unresolved V gene and the rest for unknown reasons. V and J calls and clone size are those listed in that table; D and trimming were worked out from the DNA. The sample includes over 95,000 clones, with 56% observed a single time. The leading ten clones occupy under 3.5% of the sample.

This receptor was identified in a human donor with alopecia areata. Source: CD4+ T cells sorted from blood, taken at week 24, from a patient treated with tofacitinib.

The DNA sequence is as follows: TGTGCCAGCAGCGAACAAGGCGTACGGATTAATGAAAAACTGTTTTTT. Its translation is CASSEQGVRINEKLFF. The sequence is built from TRBV7-2 and TRBJ1-4, with the D gene not clear enough to name. Trimming takes 5 bases from V and 4 bases from J, and the germline ends sit 17 bases apart. The CDR3 spans 16 residues, from the cysteine through the phenylalanine. Only CDR3 DNA is held: 48 bases, read in frame from base 1. CDR1 SGHTA and CDR2 FQGNSA are derived from the germline V gene.